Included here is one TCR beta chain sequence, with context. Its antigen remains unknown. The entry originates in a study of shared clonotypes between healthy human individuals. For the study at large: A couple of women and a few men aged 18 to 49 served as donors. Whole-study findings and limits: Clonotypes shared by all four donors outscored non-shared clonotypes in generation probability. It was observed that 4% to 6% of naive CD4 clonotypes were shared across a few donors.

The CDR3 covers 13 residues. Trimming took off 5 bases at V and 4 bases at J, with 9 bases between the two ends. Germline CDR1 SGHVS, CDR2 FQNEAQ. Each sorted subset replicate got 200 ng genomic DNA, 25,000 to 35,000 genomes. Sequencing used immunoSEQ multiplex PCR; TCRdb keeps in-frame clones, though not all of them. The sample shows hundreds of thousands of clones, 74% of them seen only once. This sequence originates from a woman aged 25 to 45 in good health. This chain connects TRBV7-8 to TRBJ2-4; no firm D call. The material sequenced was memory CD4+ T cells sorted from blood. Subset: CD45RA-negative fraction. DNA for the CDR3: TGTGCCAGCAGCCAAGGGCAGAAAAACATTCAGTACTTC. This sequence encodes CASSQGQKNIQYF.